The entry below describes one T cell receptor (beta chain). Trimming removed 3 bases from V and 2 bases from J, with 8 bases in between. The germline V gene encodes CDR1 SGHRS and CDR2 YFSETQ. The CDR3 spans 13 residues. These data belong to a study of blood T cell repertoires in COVID-19. Study as a whole: The United States, Italy and Spain supplied acute and convalescent COVID-19 samples. From T cells, B-cell-depleted T cells, or PBMCs came the material, which was cDNA or gDNA.

Original analysis: It was from reference gene primer amplification that nucleated cell counts were estimated. Here immunoSEQ multiplex PCR was the method, and the copy in TCRdb shows in-frame clones only, minus some. That table gives V, J and clone size, and the DNA gave D and trimming. The data hold 190,000 or so clones, with approximately 87% observed a single time. The receptor comes from a woman in her seventies with acute or convalescent COVID-19. Sequencing used peripheral blood. The chain is built from TRBV5-1 and TRBJ1-1; D not resolved. CDR3 nucleotides: TGCGCCAGCAGCTCAACAGCCAACACTGAAGCTTTCTTT. As protein: CASSSTANTEAFF.